This TCR beta chain is from a study of T cell changes during pregnancy in multiple sclerosis. Clones were sequenced by immunoSEQ multiplex PCR, and TCRdb holds only the in-frame ones, with some missing. Of 40,000 to 60,000 clones listed, about 90% are singletons. Germline V gene sequence: CDR1 MNHEY, CDR2 SVGAGI. This CDR3 spans 14 amino acids. The V end was cut by 1 base, the J end by 4 bases, with 11 bases between. This material consisted of CD8+ T cells from peripheral blood mononuclear cells, taken after pregnancy. The V call is TRBV6-5, the J call TRBJ2-7, with a possible D match to TRBD2 (7 bases). The clonotype comes from a female donor with multiple sclerosis, enrolled in a pregnancy study. CDR3 protein: CASSYLGGRYEQYF. The DNA of the CDR3 is TGTGCCAGCAGTTACTTGGGGGGGCGGTACGAGCAGTACTTC.